Listed below are T cell receptor beta chains from one sample, sequenced in a study of T cells in Graves' hyperthyroidism and ophthalmopathy. A single record per CDR3 protein comes from TCRdb applying MiXCR to the multiplex PCR reads. The data hold hundreds of thousands of distinct CDR3 sequences, with approximately 15% observed a single time. The sample comprised blood. The receptor source for this set is a woman between 40 and 50 years old with Graves' ophthalmopathy. Both conserved end residues are part of each CDR3. A D gene is named only where the DNA matches it firmly. Clone size appears in some rows only: once, few, many, or a class for an expanded clone.

size	D	J	V	CDR3	DNA
many	-	TRBJ2-5	TRBV7-2	CASSLAASDSTITQYF	TGTGCCAGCAGCTTAGCCGCGTCGGACAGTACCATAACCCAGTACTTC
-	TRBD1	TRBJ2-5	TRBV11-2	CASRKVRGYQETQYF	TGTGCCAGCAGAAAAGTCAGGGGGTACCAAGAGACCCAGTACTTC
-	-	TRBJ2-3	TRBV20-1	CSARPTSTTDTQYF	TGCAGTGCTAGACCGACTAGTACGACAGATACGCAGTATTTT
-	-	TRBJ2-1	TRBV14	CASSQNPLSSYNEQFF	TGTGCCAGCAGCCAGAATCCCCTCAGCTCCTACAATGAGCAGTTCTTC
-	-	TRBJ2-3	TRBV7-6	CASSLEVLPRDTQYF	TGTGCCAGCAGCTTGGAGGTCCTCCCTCGAGATACGCAGTATTTT
many	TRBD1	TRBJ1-1	TRBV18	CASSPVTGIGEAFF	TGTGCCAGCTCACCAGTGACAGGGATTGGTGAAGCTTTCTTT
few	TRBD1	TRBJ2-3	TRBV7-9	CASSLARGRGPDTQYF	TGTGCCAGCAGCTTAGCGAGGGGCAGGGGGCCGGATACGCAGTATTTT
-	-	TRBJ2-1	TRBV6-2/TRBV6-3	CASSRDPGNEQFF	TGTGCCAGCAGCCGGGACCCTGGCAATGAGCAGTTCTTC
few	TRBD2	TRBJ2-1	TRBV20-1	CSAPGLVAPEQFF	TGCAGTGCTCCGGGACTAGTGGCTCCTGAGCAGTTCTTC
-	TRBD2	TRBJ2-3	TRBV2	CASRTLAGGPSTDTQYF	TGTGCCAGCAGGACCCTAGCGGGGGGGCCTAGCACAGATACGCAGTATTTT
-	TRBD1	TRBJ1-6	TRBV19	CASSGQGAVNSPLHF	TGTGCCAGTAGTGGACAGGGGGCAGTTAATTCACCCCTCCACTTT
many	TRBD2	TRBJ2-2	TRBV29-1	CSVELAGTTGELFF	TGCAGCGTTGAACTAGCGGGCACCACCGGGGAGCTGTTTTTT
many	-	TRBJ2-7	TRBV5-1	CASSPRQAYEQYF	TGCGCCAGCAGCCCACGACAGGCCTACGAGCAGTACTTC
once	TRBD1	TRBJ2-7	TRBV20-1	CSASPGQGYEQYF	TGCAGTGCTAGCCCGGGACAGGGTTACGAGCAGTACTTC
few	-	TRBJ2-5	TRBV20-1	CSAETQETQYF	TGCAGTGCGGAAACTCAAGAGACCCAGTACTTC
many	-	TRBJ2-7	TRBV7-9	CASSNIGDEQYF	TGTGCCAGCAGCAATATTGGGGACGAGCAGTACTTC
many	-	TRBJ2-7	TRBV6-2/TRBV6-3	CASSYLDEQYF	TGTGCCAGCAGTTATTTGGACGAGCAGTACTTC
many	TRBD1	TRBJ2-7	TRBV3-1	CASSLPGTGKYEQYF	TGTGCCAGCAGCCTCCCGGGGACAGGGAAATACGAGCAGTACTTC
few	TRBD1	TRBJ2-3	TRBV14	CASSLFSGTGGTDTQYF	TGTGCCAGCAGCCTCTTCTCCGGGACAGGGGGCACAGATACGCAGTATTTT
many	TRBD1	TRBJ2-3	TRBV7-9	CASGRQGASDTQYF	TGTGCCAGCGGTAGACAGGGGGCTTCAGATACGCAGTATTTT
-	-	TRBJ2-4	TRBV20-1	CSASDSWVNIQYF	TGCAGTGCTAGTGATAGCTGGGTGAACATTCAGTACTTC
few	-	TRBJ2-3	TRBV6-5	CASSYSRQAHTQYF	TGTGCCAGCAGTTACTCGAGGCAGGCTCATACGCAGTATTTT
few	TRBD1	TRBJ2-2	TRBV12-5	CASGPGTGGGHGELFF	TGTGCTAGTGGTCCCGGGACAGGGGGCGGGCACGGGGAGCTGTTTTTT
few	TRBD2	TRBJ2-3	TRBV2	CASSESGSSTDTQYF	TGTGCCAGCAGTGAAAGCGGGAGTAGCACAGATACGCAGTATTTT
many	-	TRBJ2-5	TRBV11-2	CASSYFGQIQETQYF	TGTGCCAGCAGCTACTTCGGACAGATCCAAGAGACCCAGTACTTC
many	-	TRBJ2-7	TRBV11-3	CASSSGRGVTSEQYF	TGTGCCAGCAGCTCGGGACGAGGGGTGACCTCCGAGCAGTACTTC
few	-	TRBJ2-3	TRBV29-1	CSVAGPGSTDTQYF	TGCAGCGTTGCAGGGCCGGGTAGCACAGATACGCAGTATTTT
many	-	TRBJ2-1	TRBV30	CAWSVNRRINEQFF	TGTGCCTGGAGTGTAAATCGCAGGATCAATGAGCAGTTCTTC
many	-	TRBJ2-7	TRBV28	CASSLTGTGWHEQYF	TGTGCCAGCAGTTTAACCGGGACCGGCTGGCACGAGCAGTACTTC
few	-	TRBJ1-5	TRBV7-2	CASSSSRRGLGQPQHF	TGTGCCAGCAGCTCCTCCAGGCGGGGCTTGGGCCAGCCCCAGCATTTT
few	-	TRBJ1-1	TRBV9	CASSVVAGGEAFF	TGTGCCAGCAGCGTAGTGGCGGGGGGTGAAGCTTTCTTT
few	TRBD1	TRBJ1-1	TRBV10-3	CAISDRGPDEAFF	TGTGCCATCAGTGACAGGGGGCCTGATGAAGCTTTCTTT
many	TRBD2	TRBJ2-1	TRBV2	CASSELTSGDYNEQFF	TGTGCCAGCAGTGAATTGACTAGCGGGGACTACAATGAGCAGTTCTTC
-	-	TRBJ2-1	TRBV19	CASSMGNPPGNEQFF	TGTGCCAGTAGTATGGGAAATCCCCCTGGTAATGAGCAGTTCTTC
-	TRBD1	TRBJ1-1	TRBV14	CASSRTRGTGGAFF	TGTGCCAGCAGCCGGACTCGCGGGACAGGTGGAGCTTTCTTT
-	TRBD2	TRBJ2-7	TRBV7-9	CASSPWLAGVSSYEQYF	TGTGCCAGCAGCCCCTGGCTAGCGGGGGTGAGCTCCTACGAGCAGTACTTC
few	TRBD2	TRBJ2-1	TRBV20-1	CSARDYPGGYNEQFF	TGCAGTGCTAGAGATTACCCCGGGGGGTACAATGAGCAGTTCTTC
many	-	TRBJ2-3	TRBV5-1	CASSSGATDTQYF	TGCGCCAGCAGCTCCGGAGCCACAGATACGCAGTATTTT
few	TRBD2	TRBJ2-1	TRBV3-1	CASSQVVLAGGNFYNEQFF	TGTGCCAGCAGCCAAGTAGTACTAGCGGGAGGGAACTTCTACAATGAGCAGTTCTTC
few	TRBD2	TRBJ2-1	TRBV15	CATSKGIAGTPNNEQFF	TGTGCCACCAGCAAGGGGATAGCGGGGACCCCCAACAATGAGCAGTTCTTC
-	-	TRBJ2-7	TRBV29-1	CSVGGTGEQYF	TGCAGCGTTGGCGGGACGGGGGAGCAGTACTTC
many	-	TRBJ2-2	TRBV20-1	CSGRGIDGELFF	TGCAGTGGACGGGGGATAGACGGGGAGCTGTTTTTT
many	TRBD2	TRBJ2-1	TRBV7-2	CASSSVGRGDLFGGEQFF	TGTGCCAGCAGCTCCGTGGGGCGGGGGGACCTATTTGGGGGTGAGCAGTTCTTC
many	-	TRBJ1-1	TRBV6-1	CASSDKWGNTEAFF	TGTGCCAGCAGTGATAAATGGGGGAACACTGAAGCTTTCTTT
few	-	TRBJ2-2	TRBV7-2	CASSTGTHTGELFF	TGTGCCAGCAGCACCGGGACTCACACCGGGGAGCTGTTTTTT
-	TRBD1	TRBJ2-7	TRBV7-9	CASSSQDRGYFYEQYF	TGTGCCAGCAGCTCTCAAGACAGGGGGTATTTCTACGAGCAGTACTTC
many	-	TRBJ2-7	TRBV7-9	CASSPRWSYEQYF	TGTGCCAGCAGCCCCCGATGGTCCTACGAGCAGTACTTC
-	TRBD2	TRBJ2-1	TRBV14	CASSQMGLAGDEQFF	TGTGCCAGCAGCCAAATGGGACTAGCGGGGGATGAGCAGTTCTTC
many	TRBD1	TRBJ2-1	TRBV20-1	CSARDRGTGVDEQFF	TGCAGTGCTAGAGATCGCGGGACAGGGGTCGATGAGCAGTTCTTC
-	TRBD1	TRBJ1-2	TRBV10-3	CAISEFSTGGRNYGYTF	TGTGCCATCAGTGAATTCTCGACAGGGGGCCGGAACTATGGCTACACCTTC
many	-	TRBJ2-7	TRBV7-6	CASSRPPDSEQYF	TGTGCCAGCAGCCGACCGCCAGACAGCGAGCAGTACTTC
many	-	TRBJ1-2	TRBV28	CASSERPPNYGYTF	TGTGCCAGCAGTGAAAGGCCACCAAACTATGGCTACACCTTC
-	-	TRBJ2-7	TRBV13	CASSWRTGPPPYEQYF	TGTGCCAGCAGTTGGAGAACAGGGCCCCCCCCCTACGAGCAGTACTTC
-	TRBD2	TRBJ2-3	TRBV7-9	CASSLPGGVPQYF	TGTGCCAGCAGCTTGCCTGGGGGGGTCCCGCAGTATTTT